This T cell receptor (beta chain) was sequenced in a study of shared clonotypes between healthy human individuals. In the authors' workflow: ImmunoSEQ junction-only sequences lacked quality scores, so their filtering differed. The data were produced by immunoSEQ multiplex PCR, yet TCRdb's version contains in-frame clones alone and is incomplete. The V and J calls and clone size were taken over from that table, and D and trimming were inferred from the DNA. This repertoire shows a few hundred thousand clones, over 60% found once; its top ten account for around 12%. Germline CDR1 is ENHRY and CDR2 is SYGVKD. The CDR3 runs 13 residues. With regard to this clone: One junction end disagrees with the germline gene, perhaps due to a read error.

The V gene is TRBV10-3, the J gene TRBJ2-7; 9 bases agree with TRBD1. The sample was PBMCs. The receptor was derived from a woman between 35 and 50 years old in good health. Some clones in this sample may be carry-over from other donors' samples. CDR3 coding DNA: TGTGCCATGAGTGGGACAGGGATTTACGAGCAGTACTTC. It yields the protein CAMSGTGIYEQYF.